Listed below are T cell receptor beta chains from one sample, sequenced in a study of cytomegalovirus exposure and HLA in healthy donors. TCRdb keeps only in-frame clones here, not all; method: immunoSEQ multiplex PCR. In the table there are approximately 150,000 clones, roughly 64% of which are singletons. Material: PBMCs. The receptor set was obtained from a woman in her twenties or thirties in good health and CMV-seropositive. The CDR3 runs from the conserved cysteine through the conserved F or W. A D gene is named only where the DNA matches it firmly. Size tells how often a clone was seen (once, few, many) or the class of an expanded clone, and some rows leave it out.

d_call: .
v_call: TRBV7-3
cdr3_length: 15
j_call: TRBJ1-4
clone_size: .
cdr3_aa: CASSLSSGSREKLFF
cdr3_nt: TGTGCCAGCAGCTTATCATCAGGGTCTCGTGAAAAACTGTTTTTT

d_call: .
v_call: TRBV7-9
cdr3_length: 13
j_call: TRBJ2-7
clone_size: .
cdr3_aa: CASSSGAGAEQYF
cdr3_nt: TGTGCCAGCAGCTCCGGGGCAGGGGCTGAGCAGTACTTC

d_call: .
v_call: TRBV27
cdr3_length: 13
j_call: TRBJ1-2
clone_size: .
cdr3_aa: CASSNTGIHGYTF
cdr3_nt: TGTGCCAGCAGCAATACAGGGATTCATGGCTACACCTTC

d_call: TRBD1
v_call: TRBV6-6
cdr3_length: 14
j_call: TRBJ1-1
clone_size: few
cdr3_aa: CASSPLDRGTEAFF
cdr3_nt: TGTGCCAGCAGCCCACTTGACAGGGGCACTGAAGCTTTCTTT

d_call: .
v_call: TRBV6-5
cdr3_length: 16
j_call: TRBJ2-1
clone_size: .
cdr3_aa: CASSLGDPFSYNEQFF
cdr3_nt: TGTGCCAGCAGTTTGGGCGATCCGTTCTCCTACAATGAGCAGTTCTTC

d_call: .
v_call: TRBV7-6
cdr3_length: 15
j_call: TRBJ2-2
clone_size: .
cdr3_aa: CASSFGVGGAGELFF
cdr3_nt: TGTGCCAGCAGCTTTGGGGTCGGAGGCGCCGGGGAGCTGTTTTTT

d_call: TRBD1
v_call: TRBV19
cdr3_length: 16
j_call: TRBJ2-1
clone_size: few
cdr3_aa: CASSSLGQGAFDEQFF
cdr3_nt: TGTGCCAGTAGTAGTCTCGGACAGGGGGCTTTCGATGAGCAGTTCTTC

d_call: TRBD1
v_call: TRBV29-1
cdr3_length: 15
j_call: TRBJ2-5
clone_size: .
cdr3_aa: CSAGTGYMLGETQYF
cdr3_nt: TGCAGCGCCGGGACAGGGTATATGTTAGGAGAGACCCAGTACTTC

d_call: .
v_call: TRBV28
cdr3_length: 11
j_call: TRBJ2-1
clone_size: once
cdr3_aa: CASTTNNEQFF
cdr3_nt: TGTGCCAGCACGACTAACAATGAGCAGTTCTTC

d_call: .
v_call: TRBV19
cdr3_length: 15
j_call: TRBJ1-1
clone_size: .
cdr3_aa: CASSIRRRGGSEAFF
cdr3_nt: TGTGCCAGTAGTATCCGGCGGAGGGGTGGTTCTGAAGCTTTCTTT

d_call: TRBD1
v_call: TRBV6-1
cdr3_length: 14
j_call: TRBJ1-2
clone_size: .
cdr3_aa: CASSEYSGGYGYTF
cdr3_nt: TGTGCCAGCAGTGAATATTCAGGGGGCTATGGCTACACCTTC

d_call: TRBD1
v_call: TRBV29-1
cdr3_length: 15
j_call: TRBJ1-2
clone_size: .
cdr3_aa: CSAGQNPPRSNGYTF
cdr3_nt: TGCAGCGCGGGACAGAATCCTCCCCGATCTAATGGCTACACCTTC

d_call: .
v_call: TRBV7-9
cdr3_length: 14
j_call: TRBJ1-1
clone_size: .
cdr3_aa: CASSPQAINTEAFF
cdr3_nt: TGTGCCAGCAGCCCCCAGGCGATAAACACTGAAGCTTTCTTT

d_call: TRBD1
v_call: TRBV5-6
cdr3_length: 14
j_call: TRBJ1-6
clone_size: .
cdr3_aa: CASSFTGGRSPLHF
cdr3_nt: TGTGCCAGCAGCTTTACAGGGGGCCGGTCACCCCTCCACTTT

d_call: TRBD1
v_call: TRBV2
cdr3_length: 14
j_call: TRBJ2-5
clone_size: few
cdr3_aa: CASSNGQGGQTQYF
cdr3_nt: TGTGCCAGCAGTAACGGACAGGGTGGTCAGACCCAGTACTTC

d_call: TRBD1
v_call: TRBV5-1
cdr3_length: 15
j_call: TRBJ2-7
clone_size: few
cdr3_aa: CASSLSGTDLYEQYF
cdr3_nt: TGCGCCAGCAGCTTATCCGGGACAGACCTTTACGAGCAGTACTTC

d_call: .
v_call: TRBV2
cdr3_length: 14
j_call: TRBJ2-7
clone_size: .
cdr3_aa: CASSLRQRAEEQYF
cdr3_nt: TGTGCCAGCAGTCTAAGACAGAGAGCCGAGGAGCAGTACTTC

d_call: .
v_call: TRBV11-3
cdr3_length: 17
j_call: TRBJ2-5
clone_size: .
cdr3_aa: CASSLDRTESLQETQYF
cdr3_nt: TGTGCCAGCAGCTTAGATCGGACAGAGAGTTTACAAGAGACCCAGTACTTC

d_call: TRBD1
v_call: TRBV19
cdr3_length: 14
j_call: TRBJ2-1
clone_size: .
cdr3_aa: CASKWTGGQDEQFF
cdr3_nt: TGTGCCAGTAAATGGACAGGGGGCCAGGATGAGCAGTTCTTC

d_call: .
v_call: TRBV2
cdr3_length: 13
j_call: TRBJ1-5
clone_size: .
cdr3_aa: CASERGGGQPQHF
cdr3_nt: TGTGCCAGCGAGAGAGGGGGGGGTCAGCCCCAGCATTTT

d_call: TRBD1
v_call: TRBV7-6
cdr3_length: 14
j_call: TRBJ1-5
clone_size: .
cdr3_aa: CASSPQQGHQPQHF
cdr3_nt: TGTGCCAGCAGCCCGCAACAGGGGCATCAGCCCCAGCATTTT

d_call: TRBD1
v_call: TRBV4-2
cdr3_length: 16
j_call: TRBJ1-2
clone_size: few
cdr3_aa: CASSGRGDRDNYGYTF
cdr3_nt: TGTGCCAGCAGCGGCCGCGGGGACAGGGATAACTATGGCTACACCTTC

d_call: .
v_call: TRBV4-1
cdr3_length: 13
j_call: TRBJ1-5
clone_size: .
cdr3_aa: CASSQEAYQPQHF
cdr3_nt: TGCGCCAGCAGCCAAGAGGCCTATCAGCCCCAGCATTTT

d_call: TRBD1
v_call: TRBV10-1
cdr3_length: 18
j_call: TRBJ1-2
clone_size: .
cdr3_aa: CASSGYGQGANSNYGYTF
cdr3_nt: TGCGCCAGCAGTGGATATGGACAGGGCGCTAATTCGAACTATGGCTACACCTTC

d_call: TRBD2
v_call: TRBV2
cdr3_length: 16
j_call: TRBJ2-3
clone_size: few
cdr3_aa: CASEGRGASSTDTQYF
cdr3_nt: TGTGCCAGCGAGGGGCGGGGGGCGTCTAGCACAGATACGCAGTATTTT

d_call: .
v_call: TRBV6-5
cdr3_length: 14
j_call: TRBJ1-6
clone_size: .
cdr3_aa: CASSPGSYNSPLHF
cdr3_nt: TGTGCCAGCAGTCCGGGCTCCTATAATTCACCCCTCCACTTT

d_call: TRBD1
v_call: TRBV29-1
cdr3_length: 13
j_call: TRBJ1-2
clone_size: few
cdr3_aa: CSVGDREVNGYTF
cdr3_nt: TGCAGCGTTGGGGACAGGGAAGTGAATGGCTACACCTTC

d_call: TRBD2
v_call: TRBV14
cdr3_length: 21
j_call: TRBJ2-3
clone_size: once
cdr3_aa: CASSPLGGSGTILPSTDTQYF
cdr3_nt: TGTGCCAGCAGCCCCCTAGGGGGTAGCGGGACCATTTTACCTAGCACAGATACGCAGTATTTT

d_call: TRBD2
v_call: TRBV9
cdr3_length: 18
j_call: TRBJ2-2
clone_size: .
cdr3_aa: CASSVGDSGGPGSGELFF
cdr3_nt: TGTGCCAGCAGCGTAGGAGATAGCGGGGGCCCCGGGTCCGGGGAGCTGTTTTTT

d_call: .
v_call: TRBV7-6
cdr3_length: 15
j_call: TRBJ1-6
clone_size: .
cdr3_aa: CASSPLGGGNSPLHF
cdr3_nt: TGTGCCAGCAGCCCACTGGGGGGAGGTAATTCCCCCCTCCACTTT

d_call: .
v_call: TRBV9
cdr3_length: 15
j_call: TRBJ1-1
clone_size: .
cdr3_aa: CASSGLEGLLAEAFF
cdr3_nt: TGTGCCAGCAGCGGCCTGGAGGGGTTGCTGGCTGAAGCTTTCTTT

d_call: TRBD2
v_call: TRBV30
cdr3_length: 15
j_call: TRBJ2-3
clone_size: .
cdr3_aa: CAWSAGTSATDTQYF
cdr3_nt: TGTGCCTGGAGTGCCGGGACTAGCGCCACAGATACGCAGTATTTT

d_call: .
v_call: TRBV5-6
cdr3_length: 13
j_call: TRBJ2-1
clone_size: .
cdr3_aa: CASSPVGADEQFF
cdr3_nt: TGTGCCAGCAGCCCGGTGGGGGCCGATGAGCAGTTCTTC

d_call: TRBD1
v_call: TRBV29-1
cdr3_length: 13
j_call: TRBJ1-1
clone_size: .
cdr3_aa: CSAKTGTDTEAFF
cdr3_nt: TGCAGCGCCAAGACAGGGACTGACACTGAAGCTTTCTTT

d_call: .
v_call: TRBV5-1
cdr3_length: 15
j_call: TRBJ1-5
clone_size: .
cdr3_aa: CASSLGTGMGQPQHF
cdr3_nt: TGCGCCAGCAGCCTAGGTACAGGGATGGGTCAGCCCCAGCATTTT

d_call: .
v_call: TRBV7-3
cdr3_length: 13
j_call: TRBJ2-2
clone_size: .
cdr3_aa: CASSAQGTGELFF
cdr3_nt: TGTGCCAGCAGCGCACAGGGCACCGGGGAGCTGTTTTTT

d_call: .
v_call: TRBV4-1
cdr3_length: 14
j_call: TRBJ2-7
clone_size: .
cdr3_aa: CASSQANRVYEQYF
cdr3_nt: TGCGCCAGCAGCCAAGCCAACAGAGTCTACGAGCAGTACTTC

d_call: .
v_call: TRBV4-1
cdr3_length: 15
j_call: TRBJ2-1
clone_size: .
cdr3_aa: CASSQVLASQLEQFF
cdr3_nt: TGCGCCAGCAGCCAAGTTTTGGCGTCACAGTTGGAGCAGTTCTTC

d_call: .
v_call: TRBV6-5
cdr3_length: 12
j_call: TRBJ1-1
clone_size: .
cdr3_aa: CASRRHNTEAFF
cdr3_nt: TGTGCCAGCAGGCGGCACAACACTGAAGCTTTCTTT

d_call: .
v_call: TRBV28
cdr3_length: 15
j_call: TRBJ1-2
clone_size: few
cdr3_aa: CASTETRDINYGYTF
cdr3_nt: TGTGCCAGCACGGAAACTCGGGATATAAACTATGGCTACACCTTC

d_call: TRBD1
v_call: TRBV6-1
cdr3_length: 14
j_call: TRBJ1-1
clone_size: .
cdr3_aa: CASSRDRVNTEAFF
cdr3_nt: TGTGCCAGCAGTAGGGACAGAGTGAACACTGAAGCTTTCTTT

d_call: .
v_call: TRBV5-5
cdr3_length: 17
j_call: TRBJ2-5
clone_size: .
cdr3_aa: CASSPDLGYWAQETQYF
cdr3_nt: TGTGCCAGCAGCCCTGACCTTGGATATTGGGCACAAGAGACCCAGTACTTC

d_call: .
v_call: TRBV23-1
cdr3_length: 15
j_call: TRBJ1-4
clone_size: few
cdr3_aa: CASSQSGTPDEKLFF
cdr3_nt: TGCGCCAGCAGTCAATCGGGGACACCGGATGAAAAACTGTTTTTT

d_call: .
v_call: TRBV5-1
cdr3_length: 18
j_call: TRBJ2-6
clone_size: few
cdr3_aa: CASSSAWGRLGGANVLTF
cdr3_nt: TGCGCCAGCAGCTCCGCGTGGGGGAGGCTAGGTGGGGCCAACGTCCTGACTTTC

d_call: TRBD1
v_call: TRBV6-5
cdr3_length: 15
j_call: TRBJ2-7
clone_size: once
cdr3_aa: CASSPREGANYEQYF
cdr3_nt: TGTGCCAGCAGTCCCCGAGAGGGGGCCAACTACGAGCAGTACTTC

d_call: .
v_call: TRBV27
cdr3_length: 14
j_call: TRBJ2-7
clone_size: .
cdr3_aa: CASSLASGGYEQYF
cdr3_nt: TGTGCCAGCAGTTTAGCGTCAGGAGGGTACGAGCAGTACTTC

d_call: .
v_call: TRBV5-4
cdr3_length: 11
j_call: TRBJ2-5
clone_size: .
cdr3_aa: CASAAGETQYF
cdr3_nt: TGTGCCAGCGCTGCGGGGGAGACCCAGTACTTC

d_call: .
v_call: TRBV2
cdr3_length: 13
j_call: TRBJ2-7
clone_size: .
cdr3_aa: CASSDRLGYEQYF
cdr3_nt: TGTGCCAGCAGTGATCGGCTAGGCTACGAGCAGTACTTC

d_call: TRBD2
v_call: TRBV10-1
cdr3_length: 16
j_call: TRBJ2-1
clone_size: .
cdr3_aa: CASSEMVAGGLGEQFF
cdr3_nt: TGCGCCAGCAGTGAAATGGTAGCGGGCGGACTGGGTGAGCAGTTCTTC

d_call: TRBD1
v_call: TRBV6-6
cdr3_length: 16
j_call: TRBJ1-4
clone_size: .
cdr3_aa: CASRRQGAFTNEKLFF
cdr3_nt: TGTGCCAGCAGGAGACAGGGGGCGTTCACTAATGAAAAACTGTTTTTT

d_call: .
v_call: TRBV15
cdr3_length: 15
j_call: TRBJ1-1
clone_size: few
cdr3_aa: CATSRVKQANTEAFF
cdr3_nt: TGTGCCACCAGCAGGGTAAAACAGGCGAACACTGAAGCTTTCTTT

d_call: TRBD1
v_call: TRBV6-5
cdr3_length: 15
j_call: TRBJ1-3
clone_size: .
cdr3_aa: CPLRGQGASGNTIYF
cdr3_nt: TGTCCTTTAAGGGGACAGGGGGCCTCTGGAAACACCATATATTTT

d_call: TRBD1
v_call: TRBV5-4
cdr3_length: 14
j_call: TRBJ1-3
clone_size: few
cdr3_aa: CASSVGQGGNTIYF
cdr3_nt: TGTGCCAGCAGCGTGGGACAGGGCGGAAACACCATATATTTT

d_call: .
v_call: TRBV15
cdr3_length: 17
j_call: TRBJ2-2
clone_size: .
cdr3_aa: CATSRDRNSANTGELFF
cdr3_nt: TGTGCCACCAGCAGAGATCGGAATAGCGCGAACACCGGGGAGCTGTTTTTT